Detailed here is one T cell receptor (beta chain). The method was immunoSEQ multiplex PCR; TCRdb's version includes in-frame clones alone and lacks a portion of them. Of roughly 51,000 clones listed, roughly 90% are singletons. The data were taken from a study of control samples from healthy donors and cancer patients. The sequencing input was PBMCs. The clonotype originates from a man aged 35 to 55 with colorectal cancer.

The CDR3 sequence: CASSLAGKSTDTQYF. In nucleotides, the CDR3 is TGCGCCAGCAGCTTGGCCGGGAAAAGCACAGATACGCAGTATTTT. J is TRBJ2-3 and V is TRBV5-1; possible D gene TRBD2, 5 bases. Looked up from germline, CDR1 is SGHRS and CDR2 is YFSETQ. V gave up 0 bases and J gave up 0 bases, with 8 bases separating them. CDR3 length: 15 amino acids.